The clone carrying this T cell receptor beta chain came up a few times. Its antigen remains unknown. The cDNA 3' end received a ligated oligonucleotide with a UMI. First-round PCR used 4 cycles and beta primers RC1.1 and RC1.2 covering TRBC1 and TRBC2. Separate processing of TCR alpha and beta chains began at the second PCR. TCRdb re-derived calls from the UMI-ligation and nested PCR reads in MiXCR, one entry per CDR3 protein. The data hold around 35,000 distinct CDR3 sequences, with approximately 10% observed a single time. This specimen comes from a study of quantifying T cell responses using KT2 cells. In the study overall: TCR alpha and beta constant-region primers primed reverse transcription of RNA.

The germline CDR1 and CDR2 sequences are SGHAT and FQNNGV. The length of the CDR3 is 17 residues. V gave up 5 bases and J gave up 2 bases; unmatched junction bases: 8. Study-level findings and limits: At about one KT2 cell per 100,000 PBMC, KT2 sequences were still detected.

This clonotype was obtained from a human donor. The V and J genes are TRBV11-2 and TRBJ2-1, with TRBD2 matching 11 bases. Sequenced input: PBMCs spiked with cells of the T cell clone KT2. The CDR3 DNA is TGTGCCAGCAGCCCTAGCTATAGCGGGAGGGCCTACAATGAGCAGTTCTTC. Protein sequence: CASSPSYSGRAYNEQFF. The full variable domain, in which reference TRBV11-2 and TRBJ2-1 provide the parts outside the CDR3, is EAGVAQSPRYKIIEKRQSVAFWCNPISGHATLYWYQQILGQGPKLLIQFQNNGVVDDSQLPKDRFSAERLKGVDSTLKIQPAKLEDSAVYLCASSPSYSGRAYNEQFFGPGTRLTVL.